Below are 2 T cell receptor beta chains sequenced from a single sample in a study of cytomegalovirus exposure and HLA in healthy donors. The PCR used 60 Vbeta and 13 Jbeta primers. TCRdb's table, derived via immunoSEQ multiplex PCR, lists solely in-frame clones and lacks some. The table lists 200,000 or so clones, approximately 81% of them singletons. Sequencing was performed on PBMCs. Source of these receptors: a human donor in good health.

The chain is built from TRBV2 and TRBJ2-1; 8 nucleotides match TRBD2. Trimming took 4 bases from V and 2 from J; bases not matched to a gene: 4. Germline loops: CDR1 SNHLY, CDR2 FYNNEI. This CDR3 is 15 amino acids long. The CDR3 spells CASSVLREAYNEQFF. The CDR3 coding sequence is TGTGCCAGCAGTGTTTTGCGGGAGGCCTACAATGAGCAGTTCTTC.

V gene TRBV27 combines with J gene TRBJ2-7; TRBD1 aligns across 11 bases. Trimming took 2 bases from V and 7 from J; bases not matched to a gene: 10. CDR1 and CDR2 from the germline V gene are MNHEY and SMNVEV (reference sequence). The CDR3 covers 16 residues. CDR3 sequence reads: CASSLSYRDRGREQYF. CDR3 nucleotide sequence: TGTGCCAGCAGTTTAAGCTACCGGGACAGGGGGAGGGAGCAGTACTTC.